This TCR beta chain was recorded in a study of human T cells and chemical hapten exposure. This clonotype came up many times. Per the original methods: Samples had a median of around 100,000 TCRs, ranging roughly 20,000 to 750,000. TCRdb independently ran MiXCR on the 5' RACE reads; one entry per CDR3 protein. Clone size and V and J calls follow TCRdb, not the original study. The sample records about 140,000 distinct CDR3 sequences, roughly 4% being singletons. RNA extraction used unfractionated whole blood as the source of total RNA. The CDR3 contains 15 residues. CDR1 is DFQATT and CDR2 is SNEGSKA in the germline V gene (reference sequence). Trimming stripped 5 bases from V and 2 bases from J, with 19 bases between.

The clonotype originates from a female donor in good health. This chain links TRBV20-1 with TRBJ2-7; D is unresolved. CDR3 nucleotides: TGCAGTGCTCGCCGCGCTGATTCCCGACCCTACGAGCAGTACTTC. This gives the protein CSARRADSRPYEQYF.